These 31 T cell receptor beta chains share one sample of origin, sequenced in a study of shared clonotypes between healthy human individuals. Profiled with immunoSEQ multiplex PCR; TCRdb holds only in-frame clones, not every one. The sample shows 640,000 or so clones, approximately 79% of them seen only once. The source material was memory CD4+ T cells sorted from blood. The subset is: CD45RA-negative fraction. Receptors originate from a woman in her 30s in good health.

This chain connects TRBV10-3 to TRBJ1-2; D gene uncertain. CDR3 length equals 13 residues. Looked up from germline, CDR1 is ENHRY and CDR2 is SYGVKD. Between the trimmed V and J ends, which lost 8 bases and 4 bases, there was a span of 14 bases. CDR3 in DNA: TGTGCCATCGCGAGGGAGAGTAGCTATGGCTACACCTTC. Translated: CAIARESSYGYTF.

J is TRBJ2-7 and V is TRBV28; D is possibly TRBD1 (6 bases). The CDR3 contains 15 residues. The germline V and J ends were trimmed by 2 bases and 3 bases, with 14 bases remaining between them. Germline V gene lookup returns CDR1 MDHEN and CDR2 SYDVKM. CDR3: CASSLGGIVVYEQYF. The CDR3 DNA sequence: TGTGCCAGCAGTTTAGGGGGCATCGTTGTCTACGAGCAGTACTTC.

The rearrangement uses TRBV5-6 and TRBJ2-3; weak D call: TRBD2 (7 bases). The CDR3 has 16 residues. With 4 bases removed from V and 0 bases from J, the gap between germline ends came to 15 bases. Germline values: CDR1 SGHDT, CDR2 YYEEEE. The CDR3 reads CASSHIGGASTDTQYF. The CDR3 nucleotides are TGTGCCAGCAGCCACATAGGGGGGGCTAGCACAGATACGCAGTATTTT.

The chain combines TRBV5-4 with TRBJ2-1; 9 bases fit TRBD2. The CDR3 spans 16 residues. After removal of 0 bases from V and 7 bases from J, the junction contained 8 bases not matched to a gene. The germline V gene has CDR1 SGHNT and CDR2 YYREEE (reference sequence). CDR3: CASSLGGGERWNEQFF. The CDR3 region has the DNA TGTGCCAGCAGCTTGGGCGGGGGGGAGCGGTGGAATGAGCAGTTCTTC.

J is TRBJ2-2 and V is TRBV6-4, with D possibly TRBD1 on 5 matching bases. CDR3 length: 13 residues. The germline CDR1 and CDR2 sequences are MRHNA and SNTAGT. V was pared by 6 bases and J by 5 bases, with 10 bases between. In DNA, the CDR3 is TGTGCCAGCAGAACGACAGCTACCGGGGAGCTGTTTTTT. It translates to CASRTTATGELFF.

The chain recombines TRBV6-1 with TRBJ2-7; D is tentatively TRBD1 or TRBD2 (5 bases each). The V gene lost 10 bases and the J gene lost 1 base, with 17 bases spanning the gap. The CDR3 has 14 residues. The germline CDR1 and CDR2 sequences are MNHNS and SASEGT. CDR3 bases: TGTGCCATCCTAGTGGGGGTTTTATCCTACGAGCAGTACTTC. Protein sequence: CAILVGVLSYEQYF.

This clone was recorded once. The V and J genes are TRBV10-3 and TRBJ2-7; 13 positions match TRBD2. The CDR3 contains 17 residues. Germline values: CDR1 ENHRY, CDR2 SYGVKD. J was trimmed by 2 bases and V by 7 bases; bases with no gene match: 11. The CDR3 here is CAITGTSGTSSTYEQYF. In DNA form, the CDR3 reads TGTGCCATCACCGGGACTAGCGGGACCTCAAGCACCTACGAGCAGTACTTC.

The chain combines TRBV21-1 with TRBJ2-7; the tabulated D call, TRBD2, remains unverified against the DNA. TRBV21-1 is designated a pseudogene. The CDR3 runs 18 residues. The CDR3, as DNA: TGTGCCAGCAGCACCTGGACTAGCGGGAGCGGGATATGCTACGAGCAGTACTTC. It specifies CASSTWTSGSGICYEQYF.

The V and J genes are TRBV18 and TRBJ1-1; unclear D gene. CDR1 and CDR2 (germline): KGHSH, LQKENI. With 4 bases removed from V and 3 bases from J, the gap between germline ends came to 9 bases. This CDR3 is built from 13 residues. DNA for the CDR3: TGTGCCAGCTCACTTATCACGGACACTGAAGCTTTCTTT. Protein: CASSLITDTEAFF.

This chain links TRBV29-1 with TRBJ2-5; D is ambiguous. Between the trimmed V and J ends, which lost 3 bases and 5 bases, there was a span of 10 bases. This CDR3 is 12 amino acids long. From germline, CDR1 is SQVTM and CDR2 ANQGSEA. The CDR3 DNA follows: TGCAGCGTTGAGATCTCTAGGGAGACCCAGTACTTC. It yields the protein CSVEISRETQYF.

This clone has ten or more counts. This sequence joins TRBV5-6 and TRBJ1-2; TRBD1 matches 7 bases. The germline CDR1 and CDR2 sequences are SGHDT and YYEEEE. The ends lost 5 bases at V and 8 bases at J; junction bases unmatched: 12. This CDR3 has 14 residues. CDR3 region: CASSYGTGDGGYTF. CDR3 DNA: TGTGCCAGCAGTTACGGAACAGGGGATGGAGGCTACACCTTC.

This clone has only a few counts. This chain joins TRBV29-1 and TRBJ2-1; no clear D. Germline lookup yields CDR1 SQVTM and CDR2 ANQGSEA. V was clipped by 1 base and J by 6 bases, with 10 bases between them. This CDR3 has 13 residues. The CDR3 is CSVEAPWGNEQFF. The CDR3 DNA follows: TGCAGCGTTGAAGCCCCGTGGGGCAATGAGCAGTTCTTC.

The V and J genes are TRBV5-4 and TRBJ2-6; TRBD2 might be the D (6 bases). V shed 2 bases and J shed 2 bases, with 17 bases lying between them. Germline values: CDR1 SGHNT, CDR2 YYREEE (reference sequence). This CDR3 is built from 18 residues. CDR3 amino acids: CASSLLAGRTTGANVLTF. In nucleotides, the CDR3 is TGTGCCAGCAGCTTACTAGCTGGGAGGACCACTGGGGCCAACGTCCTGACTTTC. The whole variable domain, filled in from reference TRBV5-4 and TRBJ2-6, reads ETGVTQSPTHLIKTRGQQVTLRCSSQSGHNTVSWYQQALGQGPQFIFQYYREEENGRGNFPPRFSGLQFPNYSSELNVNALELDDSALYLCASSLLAGRTTGANVLTFGAGSRLTVL.

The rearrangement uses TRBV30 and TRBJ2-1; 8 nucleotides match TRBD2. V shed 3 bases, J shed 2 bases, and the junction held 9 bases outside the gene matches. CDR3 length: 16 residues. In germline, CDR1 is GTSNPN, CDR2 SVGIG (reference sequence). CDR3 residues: CAWSGRAGAPYNEQFF. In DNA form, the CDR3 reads TGTGCCTGGAGCGGGCGAGCGGGAGCCCCCTACAATGAGCAGTTCTTC.

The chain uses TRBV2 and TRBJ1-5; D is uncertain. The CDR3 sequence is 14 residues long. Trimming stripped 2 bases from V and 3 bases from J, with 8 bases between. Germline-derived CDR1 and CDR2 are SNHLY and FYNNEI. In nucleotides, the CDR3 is TGTGCCAGCAGTGAATTCAGAAACAATCAGCCCCAGCATTTT. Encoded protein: CASSEFRNNQPQHF.

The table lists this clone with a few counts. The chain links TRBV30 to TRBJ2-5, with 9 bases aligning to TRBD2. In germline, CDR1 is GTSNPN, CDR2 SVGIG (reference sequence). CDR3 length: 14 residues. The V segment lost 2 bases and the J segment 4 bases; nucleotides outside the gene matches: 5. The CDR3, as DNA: TGTGCCTGGAGTCAAAAAGCGGGAGGAGAGACCCAGTACTTC. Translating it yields CAWSQKAGGETQYF.

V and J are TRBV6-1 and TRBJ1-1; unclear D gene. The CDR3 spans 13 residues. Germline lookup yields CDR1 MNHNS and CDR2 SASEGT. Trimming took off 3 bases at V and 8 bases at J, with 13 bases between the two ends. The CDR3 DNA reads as TGTGCCAGCAGTGATCTTGGTGGTATCGAAGCTTTCTTT. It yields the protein CASSDLGGIEAFF.

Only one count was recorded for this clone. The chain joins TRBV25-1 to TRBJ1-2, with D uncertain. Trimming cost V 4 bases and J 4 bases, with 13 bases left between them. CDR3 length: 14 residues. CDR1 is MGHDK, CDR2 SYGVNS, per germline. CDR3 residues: CASSGTQRSYGYTF. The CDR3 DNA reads TGTGCCAGCAGTGGAACCCAAAGGTCCTATGGCTACACCTTC.

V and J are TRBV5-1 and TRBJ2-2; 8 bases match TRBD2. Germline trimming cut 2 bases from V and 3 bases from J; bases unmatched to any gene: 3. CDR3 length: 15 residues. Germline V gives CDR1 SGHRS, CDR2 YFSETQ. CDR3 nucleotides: TGCGCCAGCAGCTTTCCAGCGGGAGACACCGGGGAGCTGTTTTTT. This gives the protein CASSFPAGDTGELFF.

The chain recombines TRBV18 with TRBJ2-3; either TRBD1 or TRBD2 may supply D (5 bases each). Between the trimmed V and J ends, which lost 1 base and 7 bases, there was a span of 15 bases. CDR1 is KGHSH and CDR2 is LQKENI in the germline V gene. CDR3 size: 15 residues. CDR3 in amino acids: CASSPQATGGNTQYF. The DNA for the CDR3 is TGTGCCAGCTCACCACAGGCAACAGGAGGAAATACGCAGTATTTT.

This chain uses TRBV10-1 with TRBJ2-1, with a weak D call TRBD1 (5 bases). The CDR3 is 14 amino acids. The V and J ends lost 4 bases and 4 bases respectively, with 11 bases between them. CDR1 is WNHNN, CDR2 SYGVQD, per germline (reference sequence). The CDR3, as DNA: TGCGCCAGCAGTGCTCAAAAGGGGTACAATGAGCAGTTCTTC. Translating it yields CASSAQKGYNEQFF.

As DNA, the CDR3 is TGTGCCACCAGCTTACAGGGCCCATACGGCTACACCTTC. The encoded protein is CATSLQGPYGYTF. The chain couples TRBV15 to TRBJ1-2; D possibly corresponds to TRBD1 (6 bases). The CDR3 spans 13 residues. CDR1 and CDR2 (germline): LNHNV, YYDKDF (reference sequence). V lost 5 bases and J lost 8, with 15 bases in between.

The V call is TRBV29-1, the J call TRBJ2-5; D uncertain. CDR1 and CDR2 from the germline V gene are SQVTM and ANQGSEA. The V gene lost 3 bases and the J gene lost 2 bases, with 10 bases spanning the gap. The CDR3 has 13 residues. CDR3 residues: CSVDRPEQETQYF. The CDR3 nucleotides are TGCAGCGTTGATAGGCCAGAACAAGAGACCCAGTACTTC. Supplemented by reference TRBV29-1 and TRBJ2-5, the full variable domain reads SAVISQKPSRDICQRGTSLTIQCQVDSQVTMMFWYRQQPGQSLTLIATANQGSEATYESGFVIDKFPISRPNLTFSTLTVSNMSPEDSSIYLCSVDRPEQETQYFGPGTRLLVL.

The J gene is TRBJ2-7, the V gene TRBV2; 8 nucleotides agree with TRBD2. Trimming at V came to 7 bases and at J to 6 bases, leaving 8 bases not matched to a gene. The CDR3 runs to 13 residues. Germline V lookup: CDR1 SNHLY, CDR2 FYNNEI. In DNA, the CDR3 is TGTGCCAGCACCCTGGGACTAGGGGGCGAGCAGTACTTC. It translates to CASTLGLGGEQYF.

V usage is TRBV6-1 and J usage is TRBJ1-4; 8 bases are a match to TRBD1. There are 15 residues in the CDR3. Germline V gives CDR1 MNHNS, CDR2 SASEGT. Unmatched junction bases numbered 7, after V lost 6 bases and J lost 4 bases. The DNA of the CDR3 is TGTGCCAGCAGGACCTCCAGGGGGCTTAATGAAAAACTGTTTTTT. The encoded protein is CASRTSRGLNEKLFF.

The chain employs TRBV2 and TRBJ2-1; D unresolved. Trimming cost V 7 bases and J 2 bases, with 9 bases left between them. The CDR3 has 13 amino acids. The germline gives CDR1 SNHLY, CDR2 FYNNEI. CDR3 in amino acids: CASNVGTYNEQFF. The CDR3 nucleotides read TGTGCCAGCAACGTGGGGACCTACAATGAGCAGTTCTTC.

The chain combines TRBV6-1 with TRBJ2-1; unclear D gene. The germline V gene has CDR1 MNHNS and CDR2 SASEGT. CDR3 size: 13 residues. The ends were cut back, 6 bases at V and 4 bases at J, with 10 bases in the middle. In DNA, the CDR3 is TGTGCCAGCAGACTGACATCTTACAATGAGCAGTTCTTC. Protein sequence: CASRLTSYNEQFF.

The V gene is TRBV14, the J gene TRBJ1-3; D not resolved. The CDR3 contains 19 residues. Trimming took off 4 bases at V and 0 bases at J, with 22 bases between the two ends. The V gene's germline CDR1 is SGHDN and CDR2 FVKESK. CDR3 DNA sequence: TGTGCCAGCAGCCCGCAGGCGCCCCGACGCTCAAGCTCTGGAAACACCATATATTTT. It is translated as CASSPQAPRRSSSGNTIYF.

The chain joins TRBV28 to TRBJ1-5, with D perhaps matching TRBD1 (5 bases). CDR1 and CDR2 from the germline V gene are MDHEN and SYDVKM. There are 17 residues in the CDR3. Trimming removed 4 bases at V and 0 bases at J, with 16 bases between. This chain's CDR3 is CASSSQSRGYSNQPQHF. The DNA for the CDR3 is TGTGCCAGCAGTTCTCAGAGCCGGGGGTATAGCAATCAGCCCCAGCATTTT. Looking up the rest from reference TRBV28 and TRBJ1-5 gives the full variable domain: DVKVTQSSRYLVKRTGEKVFLECVQDMDHENMFWYRQDPGLGLRLIYFSYDVKMKEKGDIPEGYSVSREKKERFSLILESASTNQTSMYLCASSSQSRGYSNQPQHFGDGTRLSIL.

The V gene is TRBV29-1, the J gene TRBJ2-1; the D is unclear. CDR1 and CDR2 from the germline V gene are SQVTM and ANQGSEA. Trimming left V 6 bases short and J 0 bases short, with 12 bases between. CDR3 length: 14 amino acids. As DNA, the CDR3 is TGCAGCGTGGTCCGATCCCCCTCCTACAATGAGCAGTTCTTC. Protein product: CSVVRSPSYNEQFF.

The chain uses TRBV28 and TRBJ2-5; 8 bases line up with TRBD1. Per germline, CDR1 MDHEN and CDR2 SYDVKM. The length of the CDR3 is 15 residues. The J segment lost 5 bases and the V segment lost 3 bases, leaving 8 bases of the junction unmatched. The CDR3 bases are TGTGCCAGCAGTTTCCCGGACAGGGAGGCGGAGACCCAGTACTTC. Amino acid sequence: CASSFPDREAETQYF.